This T cell receptor beta chain was identified in a study of PD-1 blockade in mismatch repair-deficient tumors. Study as a whole: Enrolled about 2013-2017, patients had progressing, pretreated mismatch repair-deficient cancers of about twelve types.

Germline assignment: CDR1 SNHLY and CDR2 FYNNEI. CDR3 length equals 15 residues. J lost 5 bases, V lost 3 bases, and 7 bases had no gene match. TCRdb's table, derived via immunoSEQ multiplex PCR, lists solely in-frame clones and lacks some. This sample yields roughly 110,000 clones, of which about 80% are seen a single time; 4.7% belongs to the top ten. This clone was seen just once. Sequenced here: peripheral blood, sampled 60 weeks after starting pembrolizumab. The TCR originated in an adult with mismatch repair-deficient cancer. V and J are TRBV2 and TRBJ2-7, with 10 bases fitting TRBD2. CDR3 bases: TGTGCCAGCAGTGACCTCCGACTAGCGGGTGACGAGCAGTACTTC. Translation: CASSDLRLAGDEQYF.